These 6 T cell receptor beta chains were all obtained from the same sample, sequenced in a study of T cell repertoires and Cas9 in healthy adults. Generated by immunoSEQ multiplex PCR, the TCRdb table keeps only in-frame clones and is missing some. The sample records tens of thousands of clones, less than 95% being singletons. Sample: CD4+ effector T cells (CD127+, CD25-, CD137-, CD154-) from PBMCs; culture status not recorded. The source is a human donor in good health.

A single count supports this clone. The rearrangement joins TRBV11-3 to TRBJ1-1, with 7 bases fitting TRBD1. CDR1 is SGHNT and CDR2 is YENEEA in the germline V gene. The trim removed 1 base at V and 3 bases at J, leaving 5 bases unmatched. The CDR3 runs to 15 residues. The CDR3 nucleotides are TGTGCCAGCAGCTTAGGAAGGGGGCGGTACACTGAAGCTTTCTTT. Amino acids: CASSLGRGRYTEAFF.

This chain connects TRBV29-1 to TRBJ1-1; no reliable D call. The germline V gene encodes CDR1 SQVTM and CDR2 ANQGSEA. The CDR3 is 13 amino acids. V lost 5 bases and J 3 bases, leaving 13 bases between the germline ends. The CDR3 DNA follows: TGCAGCGTTACCGTTGAGAGGGACACTGAAGCTTTCTTT. Protein sequence: CSVTVERDTEAFF.

The genes are TRBV2 and TRBJ2-1, with TRBD2 as a possible D gene (6 bases). Trimming removed 9 bases from V and 8 bases from J, with 20 bases in between. The CDR3 is 14 amino acids. CDR1 SNHLY and CDR2 FYNNEI come from the germline V gene. This CDR3 reads CASLLGGFVDEQFF. CDR3 nucleotides: TGTGCCAGTCTCCTTGGGGGGTTTGTGGATGAGCAGTTCTTC.

Worth noting for this clone: Sequence at one end of the junction differs from germline and may be a read error. The chain carries TRBV2 and TRBJ2-5, with a tentative D call TRBD2 (5 bases). Germline CDR1 is SNHLY and CDR2 is FYNNEI. This CDR3 is built from 12 residues. CDR3 protein: CTSRYSGETQYF. The CDR3 DNA reads TGTACCAGCAGATATTCGGGGGAGACCCAGTACTTC.

Comments on this clone: In the same sample, other DNA sequences code for this CDR3. Written as DNA, the CDR3 is TGCGCCAGCAGCTTGAGACAGGGGGCCGACGAGCAGTACTTC. This sequence encodes CASSLRQGADEQYF. The rearrangement uses TRBV5-1 and TRBJ2-7; 10 nucleotides line up with TRBD1. The CDR3 spans 14 residues. V dropped 1 base and J dropped 5; count of bases not matched to a gene: 3. Looked up from germline, CDR1 is SGHRS and CDR2 is YFSETQ.

This clone was counted a single time. The rearrangement uses TRBV5-4 and TRBJ2-3; tentatively, D is TRBD1 (6 bases). Trimming stripped 0 bases from V and 3 bases from J, with 11 bases between. The CDR3 is 15 residues long. Germline V CDR1 and CDR2: SGHNT, YYREEE (reference sequence). The CDR3 DNA follows: TGTGCCAGCAGCTTGGCGACAGGAATTACAGATACGCAGTATTTT. This translates into CASSLATGITDTQYF. The full variable domain, rest sourced from reference TRBV5-4 and TRBJ2-3, is ETGVTQSPTHLIKTRGQQVTLRCSSQSGHNTVSWYQQALGQGPQFIFQYYREEENGRGNFPPRFSGLQFPNYSSELNVNALELDDSALYLCASSLATGITDTQYFGPGTRLTVL.